The 4 T cell receptor beta chains listed next were all sequenced from one sample in a study of technical replicates of blood from a handful of donors. TCRdb's table, derived via immunoSEQ multiplex PCR, lists solely in-frame clones and lacks some. The table has fewer than 100,000 clones, nearly 98% seen once. Sequencing input: T cells isolated from PBMCs. The receptors were gathered from a human donor in good health.

The J gene is TRBJ2-1, the V gene TRBV7-9; a weak D match, TRBD2 (7 bases). This CDR3 spans 15 amino acids. Germline values: CDR1 SEHNR, CDR2 FQNEAQ (reference sequence). V dropped 3 bases and J dropped 4 bases, with 13 bases sitting between them. In DNA form, the CDR3 reads TGTGCCAGCAGCTTGGGGGGAGGGGGTTACAATGAGCAGTTCTTC. Protein sequence: CASSLGGGGYNEQFF.

J is TRBJ2-5 and V is TRBV5-4, with no clear D. Trimming cost V 2 bases and J 5 bases, with 7 bases left between them. Germline lookup yields CDR1 SGHNT and CDR2 YYREEE (reference sequence). The CDR3 has 12 residues. The CDR3 nucleotides read TGTGCCAGCAGCTTAGACGGGGAGACCCAGTACTTC. Translated: CASSLDGETQYF.

This clone is a singleton in its sample. The rearrangement joins TRBV10-3 to TRBJ2-1; TRBD2 agrees at 11 bases. The CDR3 is 16 amino acids. Germline loops: CDR1 ENHRY, CDR2 SYGVKD. V was clipped by 6 bases and J by 5 bases; unmatched bases: 9. The CDR3 nucleotides are TGTGCCATCAGGGACAGTAGCGGGAGGGCCGACAATGAGCAGTTCTTC. Amino acids: CAIRDSSGRADNEQFF.

This clone has more than one count but fewer than ten. This chain connects TRBV19 to TRBJ2-7; D is uncertain. Germline CDR1 is LNHDA and CDR2 is SQIVND (reference sequence). The ends were cut back, 8 bases at V and 1 base at J, with 6 bases in the middle. The CDR3 sequence is 11 residues long. CDR3 DNA: TGTGCCAGTGGTCTATCCTACGAGCAGTACTTC. It encodes CASGLSYEQYF.